This T cell receptor beta chain appears in the sequencing data of a study of cytomegalovirus exposure and HLA in healthy donors. Overall study context: Earlier findings included about 120 million unique TCR beta sequences obtained from about 180 million T cells.

PCR involved 60 Vbeta and 13 Jbeta primers. The data were produced by immunoSEQ multiplex PCR, yet TCRdb's version contains in-frame clones alone and is incomplete. Of roughly 140,000 clones in the sample, about 74% are singletons; the top ten hold 4% to 6%. This clone is a singleton in its sample. Its cognate antigen is unknown. General study results and limits: According to the study, roughly 160 TCR beta chains were cytomegalovirus-associated. The CMV antigen specificity of three CMV-associated chains was confirmed through in vitro analysis. Presence/absence analysis assumed near-uniform sequencing depth across donors.

J gave up 8 bases and V 6 bases, and 5 bases lay outside the gene matches. The germline gives CDR1 SNHLY, CDR2 FYNNEI. This CDR3 is built from 14 residues. What was sequenced was PBMCs. The V and J genes are TRBV2 and TRBJ1-6; 9 bases map to TRBD1. This clonotype was obtained from a woman aged 45-59 years in good health and CMV-seronegative. In DNA, the CDR3 is TGTGCCAGCAGGTACCGGGACAGGGATTCACCCCTCCACTTT. Translation gives CASRYRDRDSPLHF.